Below are 17 T cell receptor beta chains sequenced from a single sample in a study of blood T cell repertoires in COVID-19. Data came from immunoSEQ multiplex PCR; TCRdb stores just in-frame clones and leaves some out. The sample holds 150,000 or so clones, over 75% seen once. Specimen: peripheral blood. Receptors were obtained from a man aged 18-30 years with COVID-19, enrolled during active disease.

The chain couples TRBV6-5 to TRBJ2-2; maybe TRBD1 (5 bases). Trimming shortened V by 6 bases and J by 1 base, and 6 bases separated the two germline ends. The CDR3 consists of 13 residues. Per germline, CDR1 MNHEY and CDR2 SVGAGI. The CDR3 here is CASSQGNTGELFF. Written as DNA, the CDR3 is TGTGCCAGCAGCCAGGGGAACACCGGGGAGCTGTTTTTT.

Note on this clone: Germline and junction disagree at one end, which may indicate a read error. The V and J genes are TRBV6-1 and TRBJ1-4; D might be TRBD1 (6 bases). CDR1 and CDR2 from the germline V gene are MNHNS and SASEGT. The CDR3 spans 19 residues. CDR3 bases: TGTGCCAGCAGTGAAGCGAGTGGAAGGACAGATCCTTCTAATGAAAAACTGCTTTTT. Translated: CASSEASGRTDPSNEKLLF.

This sequence joins TRBV5-6 and TRBJ2-1; a weak D match, TRBD2 (6 bases). The CDR3 has 17 residues. The germline V and J ends were trimmed by 4 bases and 0 bases, with 17 bases remaining between them. CDR1 SGHDT and CDR2 YYEEEE come from the germline V gene. The CDR3 loop is CASSLGRRGISYNEQFF. CDR3 sequence (DNA): TGTGCCAGCAGCCTCGGGAGAAGGGGCATCTCCTACAATGAGCAGTTCTTC.

The chain carries TRBV30 and TRBJ2-1; TRBD1 aligns across 11 bases. Germline V gives CDR1 GTSNPN, CDR2 SVGIG (reference sequence). The CDR3 length is 15 residues. J gave up 8 bases and V 2 bases, and 8 bases lay outside the gene matches. CDR3 coding DNA: TGTGCCTGGAGTCTCTTCCCGGGACAGGGGGATGAGCAGTTCTTC. It codes for CAWSLFPGQGDEQFF.

The chain employs TRBV29-1 and TRBJ1-1; D is perhaps TRBD1 (5 bases). The CDR3 sequence is 14 residues long. CDR1 and CDR2 from the germline V gene are SQVTM and ANQGSEA. V lost 4 bases, J lost 1 base, and 13 bases lay in between. CDR3 coding DNA: TGCAGCGTTGTTAGTGGGGGGGGGAACACTGAAGCTTTCTTT. It encodes CSVVSGGGNTEAFF.

The V call is TRBV27, the J call TRBJ2-7; 10 bases agree with TRBD1. J lost 0 bases, V lost 5 bases, and 4 bases had no gene match. The CDR3 has 15 residues. Germline loops: CDR1 MNHEY, CDR2 SMNVEV (reference sequence). This CDR3 reads CASSLDRGDSYEQYF. CDR3 DNA: TGTGCCAGCAGTCTGGACAGGGGGGACTCCTACGAGCAGTACTTC.

The gene calls are TRBV27 and TRBJ2-7; 11 bases line up with TRBD2. The germline V gene encodes CDR1 MNHEY and CDR2 SMNVEV (reference sequence). The V gene end was trimmed by 6 bases and the J gene end by 1 base; junction bases not matched to a gene: 5. The CDR3 contains 15 residues. CDR3 amino acids: CASSPGTSGSYEQYF. CDR3 DNA: TGTGCCAGCAGCCCCGGGACTAGCGGATCCTACGAGCAGTACTTC.

The chain recombines TRBV11-3 with TRBJ2-7, with a possible D match to TRBD1 (5 bases). The germline V gene has CDR1 SGHNT and CDR2 YENEEA. Trimming took 5 bases from V and 1 from J, leaving 9 bases between them. The CDR3 is 13 residues long. This chain's CDR3 is CASSLTASYEQYF. CDR3 DNA sequence: TGTGCCAGCAGCCTGACAGCTTCCTACGAGCAGTACTTC. Full variable domain (outside the CDR3, taken from reference TRBV11-3 and TRBJ2-7): EAGVVQSPRYKIIEKKQPVAFWCNPISGHNTLYWYLQNLGQGPELLIRYENEEAVDDSQLPKDRFSAERLKGVDSTLKIQPAELGDSAVYLCASSLTASYEQYFGPGTRLTVT.

This clone appeared once. The chain carries TRBV7-3 and TRBJ2-1; 7 positions agree with TRBD1. Unmatched junction bases numbered 6, after V lost 4 bases and J lost 0 bases. CDR1 and CDR2 from the germline V gene are SGHTA and FQGTGA. The CDR3 is made up of 16 amino acids. The CDR3 coding sequence is TGTGCCAGCAGCTCCTCGACAGGGTCCTCCTACAATGAGCAGTTCTTC. Translation: CASSSSTGSSYNEQFF.

The chain uses TRBV7-9 and TRBJ2-2; TRBD1 matches 12 bases. Losses at the gene ends were 6 bases for V and 2 bases for J; bases not matched to a gene: 10. The CDR3 runs 18 residues. In germline, CDR1 is SEHNR, CDR2 FQNEAQ (reference sequence). The CDR3 DNA is TGTGCCAGCAGGCCCGGGACAGGGGGCCACTCTAACACCGGGGAGCTGTTTTTT. This sequence encodes CASRPGTGGHSNTGELFF.

The gene calls are TRBV11-3 and TRBJ2-1, with TRBD2 matching 7 bases. J gave up 3 bases and V 8 bases, and 10 bases lay outside the gene matches. Germline V gene lookup returns CDR1 SGHNT and CDR2 YENEEA. The CDR3 sequence is 15 residues long. CDR3 nucleotide sequence: TGTGCCAGCGCCTACGGCGGGAGCAACTACAATGAGCAGTTCTTC. Its translation is CASAYGGSNYNEQFF. The variable domain in full, completed from reference TRBV11-3 and TRBJ2-1, reads EAGVVQSPRYKIIEKKQPVAFWCNPISGHNTLYWYLQNLGQGPELLIRYENEEAVDDSQLPKDRFSAERLKGVDSTLKIQPAELGDSAVYLCASAYGGSNYNEQFFGPGTRLTVL.

The chain combines TRBV29-1 with TRBJ1-2; no definite D call. CDR3 length equals 12 residues. Germline-derived CDR1 and CDR2 are SQVTM and ANQGSEA. Trimming took 7 bases from V and 3 from J, leaving 12 bases between them. The CDR3 nucleotides are TGCAGCGCCTTCGGTGTATACTATGGCTACACCTTC. Protein product: CSAFGVYYGYTF.

The chain uses TRBV2 and TRBJ1-5; 7 bases line up with TRBD1. V dropped 8 bases and J dropped 3; count of bases not matched to a gene: 4. Germline V gene sequence: CDR1 SNHLY, CDR2 FYNNEI. This CDR3 is 13 amino acids long. The CDR3 is CASRTGVNQPQHF. The CDR3 DNA reads as TGTGCCAGCCGAACAGGGGTCAATCAGCCCCAGCATTTT. The whole variable domain, remainder taken from reference TRBV2 and TRBJ1-5, is EPEVTQTPSHQVTQMGQEVILRCVPISNHLYFYWYRQILGQKVEFLVSFYNNEISEKSEIFDDQFSVERPDGSNFTLKIRSTKLEDSAMYFCASRTGVNQPQHFGDGTRLSIL.

This chain links TRBV5-1 with TRBJ2-3; possible D gene TRBD2, 6 bases. V was shortened by 2 bases and J by 1 base, with 14 bases between the two germline ends. The CDR3 runs 16 residues. Germline CDR1 reads SGHRS; CDR2 reads YFSETQ. CDR3 nucleotide sequence: TGCGCCAGCAGCTTAAAAGGTTGGGGGGGCACAGATACGCAGTATTTT. Protein: CASSLKGWGGTDTQYF.

This clone was seen a few times. CDR3 DNA: TGTGCCAGCAGCTCTTCGCTAGATCGGCAGACCCAGTACTTC. Its protein product is CASSSSLDRQTQYF. The genes are TRBV7-9 and TRBJ2-5; D is undetermined. Germline loops: CDR1 SEHNR, CDR2 FQNEAQ (reference sequence). Trimming pared 4 bases from V and 6 bases from J, leaving 15 bases between. The CDR3 runs to 14 residues.

The CDR3 sequence: CASRLTGTGAYEQYF. In DNA form, the CDR3 reads TGTGCCAGCAGACTGACCGGGACAGGGGCTTACGAGCAGTACTTC. The chain joins TRBV6-5 to TRBJ2-7; 10 nucleotides agree with TRBD1. V trimming: 6 bases; J trimming: 4 bases; junction bases outside the gene matches: 9. The V gene's germline CDR1 is MNHEY and CDR2 SVGAGI. This CDR3 contains 15 residues.

This rearrangement joins TRBV7-9 to TRBJ2-7; D unresolved. CDR1 and CDR2 (germline): SEHNR, FQNEAQ (reference sequence). The V end lost 4 bases, the J end lost 7 bases, and 23 bases lay between the germline ends. This CDR3 has 16 residues. The CDR3 nucleotides are TGTGCCAGCAGCTCCGCCCACGGAGTCACGCTACGGGAGCAGTACTTC. This gives the protein CASSSAHGVTLREQYF.